These T cell receptor beta chains were read from a single sample in a study of shared clonotypes between healthy human individuals. TCRdb's copy holds only in-frame clones and misses some; the assay was immunoSEQ multiplex PCR. The table shows around 1.9 million clones, with about 94% occurring only once. Sequenced material: naive CD8+ T cells from PBMCs. The origin of the receptors is a man aged 18 to 30 in good health. Some clones in this sample may be carry-over from other donors' samples. Each CDR3 is given with its conserved first and last residue. D genes are given only for firm matches. Clone size is not always given. Where it is, it says once, few, many or a class for expanded clones.

j_call v_call clone_size d_call cdr3_aa cdr3_nt
TRBJ2-7 TRBV11-2 NA NA CASSLGRDEQYF TGTGCCAGCAGCCTCGGCCGGGACGAGCAGTACTTC
TRBJ1-1 TRBV27 NA TRBD1 CASTPLRGGNTEAFF TGTGCCAGCACCCCTCTGAGAGGGGGCAACACTGAAGCTTTCTTT
TRBJ1-2 TRBV11-3 NA NA CASSSTAKGHRSINYGYTF TGTGCCAGCAGCTCCACCGCCAAGGGACACAGATCAATTAACTATGGCTACACCTTC
TRBJ2-7 TRBV7-6 NA TRBD2 CASSSRGERPYEQYF TGTGCCAGCAGCTCTCGGGGGGAGAGGCCCTACGAGCAGTACTTC
TRBJ2-2 TRBV11-2 NA TRBD2 CASSPQITSGSFAGELFF TGTGCCAGCAGCCCTCAAATAACTAGCGGGAGTTTTGCCGGGGAGCTGTTTTTT
TRBJ1-2 TRBV19 few NA CASSTYQEGYTF TGTGCCAGTAGCACCTATCAAGAGGGCTACACCTTC
TRBJ2-7 TRBV5-8 NA NA CASSLGRRYEQYF TGTGCCAGCAGCTTGGGCAGACGCTACGAGCAGTACTTC
TRBJ2-7 TRBV4-1 NA NA CASSQDSNKDYVSHEQYF TGCGCCAGCAGCCAAGATTCTAATAAGGACTATGTGAGCCACGAGCAGTACTTC
TRBJ1-2 TRBV6-1 NA NA CASTPGQGSNYGYTF TGTGCCAGCACACCTGGCCAAGGATCTAACTATGGCTACACCTTC
TRBJ1-2 TRBV27 NA TRBD1 CASSSGTGFYGYTF TGTGCCAGCAGTTCCGGGACAGGGTTCTATGGCTACACCTTC
TRBJ2-7 TRBV21-1 NA NA CASSKALCSFLTPYEQYF TGTGCCAGCAGCAAAGCGCTTTGTAGTTTCCTGACACCCTACGAGCAGTACTTC
TRBJ2-1 TRBV28 NA NA CASSSKSTQGPEQFF TGTGCCAGCAGTTCAAAGTCAACACAGGGCCCTGAGCAGTTCTTC
TRBJ2-7 TRBV4-2 NA NA CASSPPGSSYEQYF TGTGCCAGCAGCCCCCCAGGGAGCTCCTACGAGCAGTACTTC
TRBJ2-5 TRBV2 NA TRBD1 CASSEWGRTGVEETQYF TGTGCCAGCAGTGAATGGGGACGGACAGGGGTCGAGGAGACCCAGTACTTC
TRBJ2-7 TRBV7-9 NA TRBD1 CASSPLGGGITYEQYF TGTGCCAGCAGCCCCCTAGGGGGCGGTATAACCTACGAGCAGTACTTC
TRBJ2-7 TRBV28 NA NA CASTRGSAYEQYF TGTGCCAGCACGAGGGGGAGCGCCTACGAGCAGTACTTC
TRBJ2-7 TRBV30 NA NA CAWTGDSYEQYF TGTGCCTGGACAGGGGACTCCTACGAGCAGTACTTC
TRBJ2-7 TRBV4-3 once NA CASSGEVRYYEQYF TGCGCCAGCAGCGGGGAGGTCCGGTACTACGAGCAGTACTTC
TRBJ2-5 TRBV10-3 once TRBD1 CAISAPDRGETQYF TGTGCCATCAGTGCCCCGGACAGGGGGGAGACCCAGTACTTC
TRBJ2-1 TRBV27 NA NA CASSFSRSQDEQFF TGTGCCAGCAGTTTCTCACGGAGTCAGGATGAGCAGTTCTTC
TRBJ1-6 TRBV30 many NA CAWTNSNNSPLHF TGTGCCTGGACCAACTCGAATAATTCACCCCTCCACTTT
TRBJ1-2 TRBV29-1 once NA CSVVGGRVSGGYTF TGCAGCGTTGTAGGGGGTAGGGTATCGGGTGGCTACACCTTC
TRBJ1-2 TRBV4-3 NA NA CASSPSWRAEMGYGYTF TGCGCCAGCAGCCCTTCGTGGCGTGCGGAGATGGGGTATGGCTACACCTTC
TRBJ1-1 TRBV2 NA NA CASTYNLGRSNTEAFF TGTGCCAGCACCTACAACCTGGGACGGTCGAACACTGAAGCTTTCTTT
TRBJ2-3 TRBV28 NA NA CASSLVISRVDSQYF TGTGCCAGCAGTTTAGTAATAAGCAGGGTAGATTCGCAGTATTTT
TRBJ2-1 TRBV5-4 NA TRBD1 CATRQGGNNEQFF TGTGCCACGAGACAGGGGGGGAACAATGAGCAGTTCTTC
TRBJ2-2 TRBV29-1 NA NA CSAPTVNTGELFF TGCAGCGCACCGACAGTGAACACCGGGGAGCTGTTTTTT
TRBJ2-3 TRBV28 NA TRBD2 CASRGGVRPYSTDTQYF TGTGCCAGCAGGGGGGGGGTCCGCCCCTATAGCACAGATACGCAGTATTTT
TRBJ2-2 TRBV7-7 NA TRBD2 CASSRTSGTWELFF TGTGCCAGCAGCCGGACTAGCGGGACTTGGGAGCTGTTTTTT
TRBJ2-7 TRBV7-2 NA TRBD1 CASSLEVRGTYEQYF TGTGCCAGCAGCTTAGAGGTCAGGGGGACCTACGAGCAGTACTTC
TRBJ2-3 TRBV2 NA NA CASSETSGRTDTQYF TGTGCCAGCAGTGAGACGTCGGGTAGGACAGATACGCAGTATTTT
TRBJ1-5 TRBV5-1 NA NA CASSSREGLRDQPQHF TGCGCCAGCAGCTCGCGGGAGGGGTTAAGGGATCAGCCCCAGCATTTT
TRBJ2-2 TRBV6-6 NA NA CASSYGYSGELFF TGTGCCAGCAGTTACGGATACAGCGGGGAGCTGTTTTTT
TRBJ2-3 TRBV7-9 NA TRBD1 CASSLWDRGTDTQYF TGTGCCAGCAGCTTATGGGACAGGGGCACAGATACGCAGTATTTT
TRBJ1-1 TRBV30 NA NA CAWSVGPPNTEAFF TGTGCCTGGAGTGTGGGGCCCCCTAACACTGAAGCTTTCTTT
TRBJ2-1 TRBV4-3 NA NA CASSQDHAGRSYNEQFF TGCGCCAGCAGCCAAGATCATGCAGGGCGGTCCTACAATGAGCAGTTCTTC
TRBJ2-7 TRBV10-1 NA NA CASSESRFRVYEQYF TGCGCCAGCAGTGAGTCGAGGTTCAGGGTCTACGAGCAGTACTTC
TRBJ2-3 TRBV29-1 NA NA CSVEIRLTTDTQYF TGCAGCGTTGAAATTAGGCTAACCACAGATACGCAGTATTTT
TRBJ2-1 TRBV7-9 once NA CASSSQLDLFLGADNEQFF TGTGCCAGCAGCTCCCAATTAGATTTGTTCCTCGGGGCAGACAATGAGCAGTTCTTC
TRBJ2-2 TRBV5-6 NA NA CASSSLGASGNTGELFF TGTGCCAGCAGCTCCCTGGGGGCTAGCGGCAACACCGGGGAGCTGTTTTTT
TRBJ2-7 TRBV7-2 NA TRBD2 CASTLGLAPAYEQYF TGTGCCAGCACCTTAGGACTAGCCCCGGCCTACGAGCAGTACTTC
TRBJ2-7 TRBV11-2 NA NA CASSHGIEQYF TGTGCCAGCAGTCACGGCATCGAGCAGTACTTC
TRBJ2-2 TRBV19 NA NA CASSMAGNTGELFF TGTGCCAGTAGTATGGCCGGGAACACCGGGGAGCTGTTTTTT
TRBJ1-2 TRBV7-9 NA NA CASSVPTDDYGYTF TGTGCCAGCAGCGTACCAACAGACGACTATGGCTACACCTTC
TRBJ2-7 TRBV6-1 NA NA CASKARDSYEQYF TGTGCCAGCAAGGCTCGAGATTCCTACGAGCAGTACTTC
TRBJ1-2 TRBV29-1 NA TRBD1 CSARHRGPEYGYTF TGCAGCGCCAGACACAGGGGGCCGGAATATGGCTACACCTTC
TRBJ2-7 TRBV30 NA TRBD1 CALQGAWGEQYF TGTGCCTTACAGGGGGCATGGGGCGAGCAGTACTTC
TRBJ1-1 TRBV27 NA NA CASSLVRRGGDTEAFF TGTGCCAGCAGTTTAGTTCGCAGGGGTGGGGACACTGAAGCTTTCTTT
TRBJ1-1 TRBV15 NA TRBD1 CATSRDPGGDTEAFF TGTGCCACCAGCAGAGATCCAGGGGGAGACACTGAAGCTTTCTTT
TRBJ2-2 TRBV6-5 NA NA CASSSGGAGELFF TGTGCCAGCAGTTCTGGTGGGGCCGGGGAGCTGTTTTTT
TRBJ1-1 TRBV27 NA NA CASRSTLNTEAFF TGTGCCAGCAGGTCGACTCTGAACACTGAAGCTTTCTTT
TRBJ2-1 TRBV9 NA TRBD1 CASSTRTGSYNEQFF TGTGCCAGCAGCACACGGACAGGGAGTTACAATGAGCAGTTCTTC
TRBJ2-7 TRBV4-2 NA TRBD2 CASKERGSGSYEQYF TGTGCCAGCAAAGAAAGGGGGAGCGGGAGCTACGAGCAGTACTTC
TRBJ2-1 TRBV10-3 NA TRBD2 CAISEPNRDYVNEQFF TGTGCCATCAGTGAGCCAAACCGGGACTATGTGAATGAGCAGTTCTTC
TRBJ2-1 TRBV6-6 once NA CASSYLRELGEQFF TGTGCCAGCAGTTACTTACGGGAGTTAGGTGAGCAGTTCTTC
TRBJ1-3 TRBV14 NA NA CASSQGTAGGNTIYF TGTGCCAGCAGCCAAGGGACCGCTGGAGGAAACACCATATATTTT
TRBJ1-1 TRBV30 NA NA CAWSLRIDWEAFF TGTGCCTGGAGTCTCCGGATCGATTGGGAAGCTTTCTTT